The 11 T cell receptor beta chains listed next were all sequenced from one sample in a study of shared clonotypes between healthy human individuals. TCRdb keeps only in-frame clones here, not all; method: immunoSEQ multiplex PCR. The sample consists of 2 million to 2.5 million clones, 80% to 95% of them appearing once. Material for sequencing was naive CD4+ T cells from PBMCs. The subset here: CD45RA+ positively selected. The source of these receptors is a man aged 18 to 35 in good health. Some clones in this sample may be carry-over from other donors' samples.

Notes on this clone: The same CDR3 arises from other DNA sequences in this sample as well. This chain joins TRBV6-1 and TRBJ1-5; D perhaps matches TRBD1 (6 bases). V was pared by 4 bases and J by 7 bases, with 11 bases between. The CDR3 extends over 13 amino acids. Germline V gives CDR1 MNHNS, CDR2 SASEGT. The CDR3 here is CASSGQGRQPQHF. In DNA form, the CDR3 reads TGTGCCAGCAGTGGTCAGGGGCGACAGCCCCAGCATTTT.

The gene calls are TRBV20-1 and TRBJ2-5; D may be TRBD2 (7 bases). This CDR3 has 10 amino acids. Germline CDR1 reads DFQATT; CDR2 reads SNEGSKA (reference sequence). The CDR3 here is CPWGGETQYF. The CDR3 nucleotides read TGCCCTTGGGGGGGCGAGACCCAGTACTTC.

Concerning this clone: This CDR3 is also generated by other DNA sequences in the sample. This chain links TRBV18 with TRBJ2-7; D remains ambiguous. The CDR3 loop spans 14 amino acids. The germline V and J ends were trimmed by 3 bases and 2 bases, with 11 bases remaining between them. Germline V gene lookup returns CDR1 KGHSH and CDR2 LQKENI. The CDR3 DNA is TGTGCCAGCTCACCGGGCAGGCGAACCTACGAGCAGTACTTC. Amino acids: CASSPGRRTYEQYF.

A single count supports this clone. The genes are TRBV5-6 and TRBJ1-6, with 7 bases identical to TRBD1. J gave up 14 bases and V 0 bases, and 8 bases lay outside the gene matches. The CDR3 totals 14 residues. Per the germline V gene, CDR1 is SGHDT and CDR2 is YYEEEE. The CDR3 reads CASSLDRGIRTLHF. CDR3 DNA sequence: TGTGCCAGCAGCTTGGACAGGGGCATTAGGACCCTCCACTTT.

This clone was detected once. The gene calls are TRBV28 and TRBJ2-7; a weak D match, TRBD2 (7 bases). Trimming stripped 4 bases from V and 4 bases from J, with 14 bases between. Germline CDR1 is MDHEN and CDR2 is SYDVKM. The CDR3 extends over 14 amino acids. CDR3 in amino acids: CASSWGGGRYEQYF. The CDR3 coding sequence is TGTGCCAGCAGTTGGGGGGGCGGACGTTACGAGCAGTACTTC.

This chain joins TRBV9 and TRBJ2-1, with D perhaps assigned TRBD1 or TRBD2 (5 bases each). Germline V gene data show CDR1 as SGDLS and CDR2 as YYNGEE. There are 16 residues in the CDR3. V shed 4 bases and J shed 3 bases, with 17 bases lying between them. The DNA of the CDR3 is TGTGCCAGCAGCCCTAGTGGGGCGGGTGACTACAATGAGCAGTTCTTC. Amino acids: CASSPSGAGDYNEQFF.

V usage is TRBV5-1 and J usage is TRBJ1-4; D is perhaps TRBD1 (5 bases). Trimming pared 2 bases from V and 7 bases from J, leaving 9 bases between. The germline CDR1 and CDR2 sequences are SGHRS and YFSETQ. CDR3 length: 13 residues. The CDR3 reads CASSFQDTEKLFF. The CDR3 DNA sequence: TGCGCCAGCAGCTTCCAGGACACTGAAAAACTGTTTTTT.

The genes are TRBV5-1 and TRBJ2-1; 13 bases map to TRBD2. CDR3 length equals 16 residues. In germline, CDR1 is SGHRS, CDR2 YFSETQ. V shed 0 bases, J shed 10 bases, and the junction held 7 bases outside the gene matches. This CDR3 reads CASSLGLAGGPPEQFF. The CDR3 DNA reads as TGCGCCAGCAGCTTGGGACTAGCGGGGGGACCCCCAGAGCAGTTCTTC.

The V gene is TRBV29-1, the J gene TRBJ2-7, with D perhaps TRBD2 (6 bases). V lost 7 bases and J 2 bases, leaving 15 bases between the germline ends. The CDR3 extends over 13 amino acids. Germline V gives CDR1 SQVTM, CDR2 ANQGSEA. The CDR3: CSAQTRSAYEQYF. The CDR3 nucleotides are TGCAGCGCACAGACTAGGTCCGCCTACGAGCAGTACTTC.

The chain links TRBV18 to TRBJ2-5; 7 bases line up with TRBD2. J gave up 7 bases and V 1 base, and 9 bases lay outside the gene matches. Looked up from germline, CDR1 is KGHSH and CDR2 is LQKENI. This CDR3 spans 15 amino acids. DNA of the CDR3: TGTGCCAGCTCACCACAGACGGGAGGCGGGGGGACCCAGTACTTC. Its translation: CASSPQTGGGGTQYF.

This clone was seen just once. The chain joins TRBV19 to TRBJ1-1; 8 bases align to TRBD1. Trimming took 10 bases from V and 5 from J; bases not matched to a gene: 9. This CDR3 comprises 13 residues. Germline-derived CDR1 and CDR2 are LNHDA and SQIVND (reference sequence). The CDR3 nucleotides are TGTGCCACCTTGACAGGGGCGAGTACTGAAGCTTTCTTT. It is translated as CATLTGASTEAFF.